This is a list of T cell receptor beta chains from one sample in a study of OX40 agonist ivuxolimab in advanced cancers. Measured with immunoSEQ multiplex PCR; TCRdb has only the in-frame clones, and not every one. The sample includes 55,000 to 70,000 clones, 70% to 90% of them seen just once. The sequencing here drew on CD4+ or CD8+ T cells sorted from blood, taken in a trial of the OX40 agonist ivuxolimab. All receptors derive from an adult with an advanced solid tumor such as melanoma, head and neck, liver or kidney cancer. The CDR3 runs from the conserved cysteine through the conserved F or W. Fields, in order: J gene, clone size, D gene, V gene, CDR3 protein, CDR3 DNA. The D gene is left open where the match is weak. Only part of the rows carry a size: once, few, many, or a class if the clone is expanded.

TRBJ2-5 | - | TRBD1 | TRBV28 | CASSPTGGGETQYF | TGTGCCAGCAGTCCGACAGGGGGCGGAGAGACCCAGTACTTC
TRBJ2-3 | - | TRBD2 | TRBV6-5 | CASSSKRDPTDTQYF | TGTGCCAGCAGTTCTAAGCGGGATCCCACAGATACGCAGTATTTT
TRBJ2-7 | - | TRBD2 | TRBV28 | CASRLAGGIYEQYF | TGTGCCAGCAGACTAGCGGGAGGTATATACGAGCAGTACTTC
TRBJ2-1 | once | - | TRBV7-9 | CASSLMGEQFF | TGTGCCAGCAGCTTAATGGGTGAGCAGTTCTTC
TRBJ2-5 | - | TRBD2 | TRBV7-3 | CASSSLAGGLETQYF | TGTGCCAGCAGCTCCCTAGCGGGAGGGCTAGAGACCCAGTACTTC
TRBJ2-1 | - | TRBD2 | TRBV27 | CASSAGGKRNEQFF | TGTGCCAGCAGTGCGGGAGGGAAGCGCAATGAGCAGTTCTTC
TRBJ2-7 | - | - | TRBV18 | CASSYGTSYEQYF | TGTGCCAGCTCCTACGGAACATCCTACGAGCAGTACTTC
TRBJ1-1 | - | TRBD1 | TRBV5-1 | CASSLGEGQGDTEAFF | TGCGCCAGCAGCCTTGGGGAGGGGCAGGGGGACACTGAAGCTTTCTTT
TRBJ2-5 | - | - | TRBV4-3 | CASSQSPAGQETQYF | TGCGCCAGCAGCCAAAGTCCCGCGGGGCAAGAGACCCAGTACTTC
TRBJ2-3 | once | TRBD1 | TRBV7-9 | CASSFLTGGTDTQYF | TGTGCCAGCAGCTTCCTTACAGGGGGCACAGATACGCAGTATTTT
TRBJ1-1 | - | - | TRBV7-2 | CASSPLAPDSTPTEAFF | TGTGCCAGCAGCCCGCTAGCCCCGGACAGTACCCCCACTGAAGCTTTCTTT
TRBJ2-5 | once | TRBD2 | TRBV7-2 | CASSAREDQETQYF | TGTGCCAGCAGCGCGCGGGAGGACCAAGAGACCCAGTACTTC
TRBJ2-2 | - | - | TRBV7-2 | CASSQRVTGELFF | TGTGCCAGCAGCCAACGGGTCACCGGGGAGCTGTTTTTT
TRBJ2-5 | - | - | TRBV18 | CASSPQAQETQYF | TGTGCCAGCTCACCCCAGGCCCAAGAGACCCAGTACTTC
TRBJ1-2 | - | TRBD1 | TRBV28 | CASSLLDRGHGYTF | TGTGCCAGCAGTTTACTGGACAGGGGTCATGGCTACACCTTC
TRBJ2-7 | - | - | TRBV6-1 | CASSERRFETGVVYEQYF | TGTGCCAGCAGTGAACGTCGCTTCGAGACGGGAGTGGTCTACGAGCAGTACTTC
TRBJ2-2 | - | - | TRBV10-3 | CAIRAENTGELFF | TGTGCCATCAGAGCTGAGAACACCGGGGAGCTGTTTTTT
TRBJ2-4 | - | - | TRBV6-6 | CASTSIGGRNIQYF | TGTGCCAGCACCTCGATTGGGGGGCGGAACATTCAGTACTTC
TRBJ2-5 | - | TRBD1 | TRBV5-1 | CASSLGTGDGQETQYF | TGCGCCAGCAGCTTGGGCACAGGGGATGGACAAGAGACCCAGTACTTC
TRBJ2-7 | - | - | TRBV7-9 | CASSPTRTASYEQYF | TGTGCCAGCAGCCCCACGCGGACAGCCTCCTACGAGCAGTACTTC
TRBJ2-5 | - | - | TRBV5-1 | CASSSKQPGPLGETQYF | TGCGCCAGCAGCTCGAAACAACCGGGACCTTTGGGAGAGACCCAGTACTTC
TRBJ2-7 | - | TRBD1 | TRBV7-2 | CASSLAGQGAIDNEQYF | TGTGCCAGCAGCTTAGCAGGACAGGGGGCGATAGATAACGAGCAGTACTTC
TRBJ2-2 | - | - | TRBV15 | CATSRDLVFGGGELFF | TGTGCCACCAGCAGAGATCTTGTGTTTGGGGGAGGGGAGCTGTTTTTT
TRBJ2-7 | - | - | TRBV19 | CASSIVGGNEQYF | TGTGCCAGTAGTATAGTTGGAGGGAACGAGCAGTACTTC
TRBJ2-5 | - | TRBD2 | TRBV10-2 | CASSETSGVGETQYF | TGCGCCAGCAGTGAGACTAGCGGGGTCGGAGAGACCCAGTACTTC
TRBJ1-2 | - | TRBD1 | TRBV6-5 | CASSYLAGGNYGYTF | TGTGCCAGCAGTTATCTGGCAGGGGGGAACTATGGCTACACCTTC
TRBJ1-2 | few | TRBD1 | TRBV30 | CAWGDRNYGYTF | TGTGCCTGGGGGGACAGAAACTATGGCTACACCTTC
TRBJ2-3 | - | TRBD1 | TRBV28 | CASSLGTGGDWDTQYF | TGTGCCAGCAGTTTAGGGACAGGGGGCGATTGGGATACGCAGTATTTT
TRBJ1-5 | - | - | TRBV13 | CASSLGGSQPQHF | TGTGCCAGCAGCTTAGGTGGTAGTCAGCCCCAGCATTTT
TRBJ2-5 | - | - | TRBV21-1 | CASSETSGRAIQETQYF | TGTGCCAGCAGCGAGACTAGCGGGAGAGCTATCCAAGAGACCCAGTACTTC
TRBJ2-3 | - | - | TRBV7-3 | CASSENSGSSTDTQYF | TGTGCCAGCAGCGAAAATTCCGGGTCTTCCACAGATACGCAGTATTTT
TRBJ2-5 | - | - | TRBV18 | CASSPEGVTETQYF | TGTGCCAGCTCACCGGAGGGAGTCACGGAGACCCAGTACTTC
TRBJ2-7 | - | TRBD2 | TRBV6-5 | CASTLAGSYEQYF | TGTGCCAGCACGCTAGCGGGTTCCTACGAGCAGTACTTC
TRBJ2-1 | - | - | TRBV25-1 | CASSSPDYEQFF | TGTGCCAGCAGTTCCCCAGACTATGAGCAGTTCTTC
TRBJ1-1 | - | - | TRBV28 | CASSLGTEAFF | TGTGCCAGCAGTTTGGGGACTGAAGCTTTCTTT
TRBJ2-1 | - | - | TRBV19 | CASSASVNEQFF | TGTGCCAGTAGTGCCTCAGTGAATGAGCAGTTCTTC
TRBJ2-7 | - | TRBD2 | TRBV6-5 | CASSQYGLAGHEQYF | TGTGCCAGCAGCCAATACGGACTAGCGGGCCACGAGCAGTACTTC
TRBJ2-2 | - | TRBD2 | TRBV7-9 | CASSLGFPTSGLNTGELFF | TGTGCCAGCAGCTTGGGATTTCCGACTAGCGGTCTGAACACCGGGGAGCTGTTTTTT
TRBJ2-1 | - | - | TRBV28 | CASRTRGFLSPSINNEQFF | TGTGCCAGCAGGACTAGGGGTTTTCTTTCGCCCTCAATAAACAATGAGCAGTTCTTC
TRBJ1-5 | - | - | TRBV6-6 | CASSYRAGSQPQHF | TGTGCCAGCAGTTACAGAGCTGGGAGTCAGCCCCAGCATTTT
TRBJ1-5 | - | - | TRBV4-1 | CASSDGLLSNQPQHF | TGCGCCAGCAGCGACGGACTATTATCCAATCAGCCCCAGCATTTT
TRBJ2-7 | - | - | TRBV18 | CASSPQSRELNEQYF | TGTGCCAGCTCACCACAATCTCGGGAGCTCAACGAGCAGTACTTC
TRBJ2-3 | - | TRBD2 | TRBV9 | CASSTSGRGGTDTQYF | TGTGCCAGCAGTACTAGCGGGAGAGGGGGCACAGATACGCAGTATTTT
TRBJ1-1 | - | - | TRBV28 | CASKGRGLTEAFF | TGTGCCAGCAAAGGGAGAGGACTCACTGAAGCTTTCTTT
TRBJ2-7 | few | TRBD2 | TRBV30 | CAWRRREAVFGSYEQYF | TGTGCCTGGAGGCGACGGGAGGCCGTATTCGGCTCCTACGAGCAGTACTTC
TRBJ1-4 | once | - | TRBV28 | CASSYEVGGLYATNEKLFF | TGTGCCAGCAGCTACGAGGTCGGGGGACTTTACGCAACTAATGAAAAACTGTTTTTT
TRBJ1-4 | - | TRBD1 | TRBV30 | CASGPGQGYEKLFF | TGTGCCTCCGGTCCGGGACAGGGTTACGAAAAACTGTTTTTT
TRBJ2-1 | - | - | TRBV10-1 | CATLQRPRWNEQFF | TGCGCCACCCTGCAGCGGCCCCGGTGGAATGAGCAGTTCTTC
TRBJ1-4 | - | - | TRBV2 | CASSGGDKLFF | TGTGCCAGCAGTGGAGGGGATAAACTGTTTTTT
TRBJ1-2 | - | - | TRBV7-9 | CASSHYDGANYGYTF | TGTGCCAGCAGCCACTACGACGGAGCTAACTATGGCTACACCTTC
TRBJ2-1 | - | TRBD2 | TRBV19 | CASSIWIGLAGERQFF | TGTGCCAGTAGTATATGGATCGGACTAGCGGGAGAGAGGCAGTTCTTC
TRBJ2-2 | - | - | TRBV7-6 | CASSRGDQNTGELFF | TGTGCCAGCAGCCGAGGCGACCAGAACACCGGGGAGCTGTTTTTT
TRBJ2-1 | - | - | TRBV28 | CASSLWSNEQFF | TGTGCCAGCAGTTTATGGAGCAATGAGCAGTTCTTC
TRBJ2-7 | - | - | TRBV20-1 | CSAEPHEQYF | TGCAGTGCCGAACCACACGAGCAGTACTTC
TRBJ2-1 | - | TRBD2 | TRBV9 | CASSVSREGHSYNEQFF | TGTGCCAGCAGCGTCTCCCGGGAGGGCCACTCCTACAATGAGCAGTTCTTC